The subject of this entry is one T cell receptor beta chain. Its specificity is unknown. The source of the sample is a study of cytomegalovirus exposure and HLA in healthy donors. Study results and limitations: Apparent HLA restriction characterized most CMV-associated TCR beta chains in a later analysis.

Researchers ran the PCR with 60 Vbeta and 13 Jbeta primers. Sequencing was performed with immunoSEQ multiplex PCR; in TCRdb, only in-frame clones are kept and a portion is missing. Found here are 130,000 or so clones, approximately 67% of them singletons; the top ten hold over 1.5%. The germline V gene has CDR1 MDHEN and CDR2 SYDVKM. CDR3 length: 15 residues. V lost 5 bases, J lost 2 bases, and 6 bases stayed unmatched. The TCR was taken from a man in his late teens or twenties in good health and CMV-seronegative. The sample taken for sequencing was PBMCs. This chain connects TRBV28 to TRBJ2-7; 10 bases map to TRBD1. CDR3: CASSPDRGSAYEQYF. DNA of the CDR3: TGTGCCAGCAGTCCGGACAGGGGGTCAGCCTACGAGCAGTACTTC.